The present TCR beta chain was sequenced within a study of T-cell memory formation after mild COVID-19. Study outcomes and limitations: Those CD4+ clones that contracted were mainly in CM and EM (CD8+ ones in EMRA).

TCRdb reprocessed the 5' RACE reads with MiXCR, giving one entry per CDR3 protein. This sample has 190,000 or so distinct CDR3 sequences, with around 21% found just once. As for this clonotype: What it binds is unknown.

The sequenced material came from PBMCs or a T cell subset sorted from them (not recorded which). This clonotype originated in an adult woman who had mild COVID-19 (a few samples of this study predate the infection). Cell type and time point are not known.

CDR3 bases: TGTGCCAGCAGGGGACTAGCGGAGAACACCGGGGAGCTGTTTTTT. It yields the protein CASRGLAENTGELFF. The gene calls are TRBV11-2 and TRBJ2-2; 11 nucleotides line up with TRBD2. Trimming removed 6 bases from V and 1 base from J; junction bases left unmatched: 1. Germline-derived CDR1 and CDR2 are SGHAT and FQNNGV. The CDR3 runs 15 residues.